Below are 11 T cell receptor beta chains sequenced from a single sample in a study of radiotherapy plus CTLA-4 blockade in lung cancer. Produced via immunoSEQ multiplex PCR; TCRdb's table is partial and in-frame only. Of roughly 24,000 clones detected, 60% to 85% appear once; the ten largest clones hold approximately 24%. The sequencing here drew on peripheral blood, taken from a patient treated with radiotherapy plus ipilimumab. The receptors stem from a human donor with non-small cell lung cancer that progressed on radiotherapy plus ipilimumab.

In regard to this clone: The identical CDR3 is also encoded by other nucleotide sequences in the sample. This chain connects TRBV6-1 to TRBJ2-3, with a weak D call TRBD1 (6 bases). CDR3 size: 16 residues. Trimming stripped 2 bases from V and 5 bases from J, with 17 bases between. In germline, CDR1 is MNHNS, CDR2 SASEGT. In DNA form, the CDR3 reads TGTGCCAGCAGTGAATTTATCTGGGGGCTTGGAGATACGCAGTATTTT. This sequence encodes CASSEFIWGLGDTQYF.

The chain has TRBV5-1 and TRBJ1-2; 9 nucleotides line up with TRBD1. After removal of 0 bases from V and 1 base from J, the junction contained 1 base not matched to a gene. CDR3 length: 15 amino acids. Germline CDR1 and CDR2: SGHRS and YFSETQ. For the CDR3, the DNA is TGCGCCAGCAGCTTGGGGACAGGGGATAACTATGGCTACACCTTC. It yields the protein CASSLGTGDNYGYTF.

The rearrangement links TRBV7-8 to TRBJ1-6; D gene unclear. The V end lost 0 bases, the J end lost 5 bases, and 2 bases lay between the germline ends. Germline CDR1 is SGHVS and CDR2 is FQNEAQ. The CDR3 length is 13 residues. This CDR3 reads CASSLANNSPLHF. CDR3 DNA: TGTGCCAGCAGCTTAGCGAATAATTCACCCCTCCACTTT.

The chain is built from TRBV11-1 and TRBJ1-1; 7 bases line up with TRBD1. V dropped 5 bases and J dropped 1; count of bases not matched to a gene: 7. From germline, CDR1 is SGHAT and CDR2 FQDESV (reference sequence). The CDR3 sequence is 15 residues long. The DNA of the CDR3 is TGTGCCAGCAGCCTACAACAGGGGAGGAACACTGAAGCTTTCTTT. Its protein is CASSLQQGRNTEAFF.

CDR3 sequence (DNA): TGCAGCGTTGACGTGGGAAATGAGCAGTTCTTC. This codes for CSVDVGNEQFF. This chain joins TRBV29-1 and TRBJ2-1; the D is unclear. This CDR3 is 11 amino acids long. Germline CDR1 reads SQVTM; CDR2 reads ANQGSEA. V dropped 3 bases and J dropped 7 bases, with 7 bases sitting between them.

This clone was observed a single time. This sequence joins TRBV28 and TRBJ2-3; 8 positions agree with TRBD2. In germline, CDR1 is MDHEN, CDR2 SYDVKM. The CDR3 has 14 residues. With V trimmed by 8 bases and J by 3 bases, 7 bases remained unmatched. The CDR3 here is CASWGREATDTQYF. As DNA, the CDR3 is TGTGCCAGCTGGGGGCGGGAGGCGACAGATACGCAGTATTTT.

This chain connects TRBV6-5 to TRBJ2-3, with TRBD2 matching 9 bases. The germline V gene encodes CDR1 MNHEY and CDR2 SVGAGI. The V and J ends lost 1 base and 8 bases, in that order; junction bases with no gene match: 4. The CDR3 contains 14 residues. CDR3 protein: CASSYYRREGTQYF. The CDR3 bases are TGTGCCAGCAGTTACTACCGGCGGGAGGGTACGCAGTATTTT.

The chain joins TRBV6-1 to TRBJ2-5, with TRBD1 matching 8 bases. After removal of 8 bases from V and 5 bases from J, the junction contained 4 bases not matched to a gene. The CDR3 contains 12 residues. Germline loops: CDR1 MNHNS, CDR2 SASEGT. The chain's CDR3 is CASLTGAETQYF. CDR3 bases: TGTGCCAGCCTGACAGGGGCCGAGACCCAGTACTTC.

The chain couples TRBV2 to TRBJ2-7, with D possibly matching TRBD2 (6 bases). V lost 7 bases, J lost 0 bases, and 10 bases lay in between. The length of the CDR3 is 13 residues. Germline V gene lookup returns CDR1 SNHLY and CDR2 FYNNEI. CDR3 nucleotides: TGTGCCAGCATTAGCGGAAGCTCCTACGAGCAGTACTTC. Translating it yields CASISGSSYEQYF.

The rearrangement joins TRBV5-1 to TRBJ1-2; D is uncertain. Germline loops: CDR1 SGHRS, CDR2 YFSETQ. V lost 4 bases and J lost 4, with 26 bases in between. CDR3 size: 18 residues. CDR3 sequence reads: CASSLNTPTNYALYGYTF. The CDR3 nucleotides read TGCGCCAGCAGCCTGAACACCCCAACTAACTATGCGCTCTATGGCTACACCTTC. Full variable domain (remainder filled in from reference TRBV5-1 and TRBJ1-2): KAGVTQTPRYLIKTRGQQVTLSCSPISGHRSVSWYQQTPGQGLQFLFEYFSETQRNKGNFPGRFSGRQFSNSRSEMNVSTLELGDSALYLCASSLNTPTNYALYGYTFGSGTRLTVV.

This clone has only one observation. J is TRBJ1-5 and V is TRBV6-1; D call uncertain. CDR3 length: 13 residues. The V end was cut by 6 bases, the J end by 0 bases, with 6 bases between. CDR1 and CDR2 from the germline V gene are MNHNS and SASEGT. This CDR3 reads CASRGYSNQPQHF. The CDR3 nucleotides are TGTGCCAGCAGGGGCTATAGCAATCAGCCCCAGCATTTT.